This T cell receptor (beta chain) was sequenced during a study of T cell responses to AZD1222 COVID-19 vaccine. Study conclusions and caveats: Spike-specific TCR depth and breadth grew after two AZD1222 doses. Mapped onto spike, vaccine-associated CD4 TCRs spanned it and were dominant at 160-218 and 743-854. Repertoires were obtained solely post-peak T cell response.

As concerns this clone: Its specificity is not known.

Sequencing used immunoSEQ multiplex PCR; TCRdb keeps in-frame clones, though not all of them. Of more than 140,000 clones in the sample, around nine tenths were seen once. Trimming took 4 bases from V and 2 from J; bases not matched to a gene: 9. The CDR3 extends over 16 amino acids. Germline CDR1 is SGDLS and CDR2 is YYNGEE. The starting material was peripheral blood, obtained on day 0 of AZD1222 vaccination. This sequence was found in an adult in good health. The chain is built from TRBV9 and TRBJ2-3; 8 bases are a match to TRBD2. The CDR3 here is CASSPGLGRATDTQYF. The DNA of the CDR3 is TGTGCCAGCAGCCCCGGTCTCGGGAGGGCCACAGATACGCAGTATTTT.